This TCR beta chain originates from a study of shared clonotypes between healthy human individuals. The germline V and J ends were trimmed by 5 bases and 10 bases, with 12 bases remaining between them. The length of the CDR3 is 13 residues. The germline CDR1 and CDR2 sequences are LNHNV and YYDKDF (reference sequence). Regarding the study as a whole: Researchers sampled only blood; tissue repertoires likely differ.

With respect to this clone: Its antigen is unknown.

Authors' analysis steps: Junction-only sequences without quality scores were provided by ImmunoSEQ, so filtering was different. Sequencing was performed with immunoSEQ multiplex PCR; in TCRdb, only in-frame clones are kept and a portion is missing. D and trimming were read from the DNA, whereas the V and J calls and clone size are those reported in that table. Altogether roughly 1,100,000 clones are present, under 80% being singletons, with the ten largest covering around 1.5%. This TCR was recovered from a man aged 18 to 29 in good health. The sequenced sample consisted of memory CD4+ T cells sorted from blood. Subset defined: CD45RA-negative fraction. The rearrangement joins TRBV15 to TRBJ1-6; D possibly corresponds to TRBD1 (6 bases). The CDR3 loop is CATSATGISPLHF. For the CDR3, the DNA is TGTGCCACCAGCGCTACAGGGATATCACCCCTCCACTTT.